This T cell receptor beta chain appears in the sequencing data of a study of blood T cell repertoires in COVID-19. Study in general: Researchers got acute and convalescent COVID-19 samples from the United States, Italy and Spain. The analysed material was cDNA or gDNA that came from T cells, B-cell-depleted T cells, or PBMCs.

Original handling: Cell counts per sample came from amplifying reference gene primers. Sequencing used immunoSEQ multiplex PCR; TCRdb keeps in-frame clones, though not all of them. V and J calls and clone size follow that table, whereas D and trimming were derived from the DNA. The table includes about 89,000 clones, 80% detected once. The source material was peripheral blood. The clonotype comes from a woman over 75 with acute or convalescent COVID-19.

This CDR3 reads CASRGTGTRTDTQYF. The CDR3 DNA follows: TGTGCCAGCAGGGGGACAGGGACCCGCACAGATACGCAGTATTTT. The chain uses TRBV11-2 and TRBJ2-3, with 9 bases aligning to TRBD1. The trim removed 6 bases at V and 1 base at J, leaving 5 bases unmatched. Germline lookup yields CDR1 SGHAT and CDR2 FQNNGV. The CDR3 runs 15 residues.